This is a list of T cell receptor beta chains from one sample in a study of T cell responses to AZD1222 COVID-19 vaccine. The data were produced by immunoSEQ multiplex PCR, yet TCRdb's version contains in-frame clones alone and is incomplete. The sample records about 56,000 clones, 75% to 90% being singletons. Specimen: peripheral blood, collected 28 days after the second AZD1222 dose. The receptors originated from an adult who received the AZD1222 COVID-19 vaccine. The CDR3 runs from the conserved cysteine through the conserved F or W. Each record gives: J gene, clone size, V gene, D gene, CDR3 DNA, CDR3 protein. A D gene is named only where the DNA matches it firmly. Clone size, where shown, is once, few, many, or a class for clones that have expanded.

TRBJ2-5	NA	TRBV7-7	TRBD2	TGTGCTAGCAGCGTGAGGACTAGCGGGGGCCAGTACCAAGAGACCCAGTACTTC	CASSVRTSGGQYQETQYF
TRBJ1-2	NA	TRBV5-4	NA	TGTGCCAGCAGCCCAAGTCTCGAGGGCTATGGCTACACCTTC	CASSPSLEGYGYTF
TRBJ1-1	NA	TRBV2	NA	TGTGCCAGCAGTGAATTCTGGGGGCAGTACACTGAAGCTTTCTTT	CASSEFWGQYTEAFF
TRBJ2-2	NA	TRBV5-1	NA	TGCGCCAGCAGCCCCACCGGGGGAAGGACCGGGGAGCTGTTTTTT	CASSPTGGRTGELFF
TRBJ2-5	NA	TRBV5-1	TRBD1	TGCGCCAGCAGCCCGAGACCGGGACAGGGGGAGACCCAGTACTTC	CASSPRPGQGETQYF
TRBJ2-2	medium-sized	TRBV5-1	NA	TGCGCCAGCAGCTTGCGCCCTAGTAATGGGGGCTGGAACACCGGGGAGCTGTTTTTT	CASSLRPSNGGWNTGELFF
TRBJ2-2	medium-sized	TRBV4-3	NA	TGCGCCAGCAGCCAAGAGTCAGGGGCGACCGGGGAGCTGTTTTTT	CASSQESGATGELFF
TRBJ1-5	NA	TRBV28	TRBD1	TGTGCCAGCAGTTACTTGACAGGGGGTCAGCCCCAGCATTTT	CASSYLTGGQPQHF
TRBJ2-7	NA	TRBV25-1	NA	TGTGCCAGCAGCGGCTTAAGGGACTACGAGCAGTACTTC	CASSGLRDYEQYF
TRBJ2-7	NA	TRBV5-1	TRBD1	TGCGCCAGCAGCTTGGGTGGGACAGGGGAGTACGAGCAGTACTTC	CASSLGGTGEYEQYF
TRBJ1-1	NA	TRBV18	NA	TGTGCCAGCTCAACGGGACCAGGGAACACTGAAGCTTTCTTT	CASSTGPGNTEAFF
TRBJ1-2	NA	TRBV28	NA	TGTGCCAGCAGTTTGGCCCTTAACTATGGCTACACCTTC	CASSLALNYGYTF
TRBJ2-1	NA	TRBV28	NA	TGTGCCAGCAGCTCCCAAACCGGGGGGCCCTCCTACAATGAGCAGTTCTTC	CASSSQTGGPSYNEQFF
TRBJ1-1	once	TRBV5-4	NA	TGTGCCAGCAGCGCGTACGGCAGGCCAAGCTCAGACGCTTTCTTT	CASSAYGRPSSDAFF
TRBJ1-5	NA	TRBV14	TRBD1	TGTGCCAGCAGCCAAGAGGTCGACAGGGATGGGGGACAGCCCCAGCATTTT	CASSQEVDRDGGQPQHF
TRBJ2-3	NA	TRBV10-3	NA	TGTGCCATCAGCGACACAGATACGCAGTATTTT	CAISDTDTQYF
TRBJ2-5	NA	TRBV6-1	TRBD1	TGTGCCAGCAGTGGAACCGGGACAGGGAGGAGAGAGACCCAGTACTTC	CASSGTGTGRRETQYF
TRBJ1-5	few	TRBV19	TRBD1	TGTGCCAGTAGAGACGAACAGGGGGCGAGAAATCAGCCCCAGCATTTT	CASRDEQGARNQPQHF
TRBJ1-5	NA	TRBV10-2	NA	TGCGCCAGCAGTGACAGGGGTATACAGCCCCAGCATTTT	CASSDRGIQPQHF
TRBJ2-7	NA	TRBV5-1	NA	TGCGCCAGCAGCCAGATTACAGGTGTCGGGTACGAGCAGTACTTC	CASSQITGVGYEQYF
TRBJ1-5	NA	TRBV21-1	NA	TGTGCCAGCAGCAAAGGGTGTAAGGGGGCGGTCGGTCAGCCCCAGCATTTT	CASSKGCKGAVGQPQHF
TRBJ2-3	NA	TRBV4-1	TRBD2	TGCGCCAGCAGCCAAGGACTAGCGGTGGTTACGCAGTATTTT	CASSQGLAVVTQYF
TRBJ2-3	once	TRBV7-9	TRBD2	TGTGCCAGCCGCCGGGGGGGAGATACGCAGTATTTT	CASRRGGDTQYF
TRBJ2-2	NA	TRBV28	NA	TGTGCCAGCAGGGGGACCAATTCGAACACCGGGGAGCTGTTTTTT	CASRGTNSNTGELFF
TRBJ1-2	NA	TRBV2	NA	TGTGCCAGCAGACCCCGGGGGGGTTCGGGTGGCTACACCTTC	CASRPRGGSGGYTF
TRBJ2-1	NA	TRBV7-2	TRBD2	TGTGCCAGCAGCTCGAGGACTAGCGGGAGGATCCATGAGCAGTTCTTC	CASSSRTSGRIHEQFF
TRBJ2-5	once	TRBV2	NA	TGTGCCAGCAGTGGTAGCGGCAAAGAGACCCAGTACTTC	CASSGSGKETQYF
TRBJ1-1	once	TRBV28	TRBD1	TGTGCCAGCAGTTTATGGGGGACAGCGAACACTGAAGCTTTCTTT	CASSLWGTANTEAFF
TRBJ2-2	few	TRBV7-3	NA	TGTGCCAGCACCAAAACAGGAAACACCGGGGAGCTGTTTTTT	CASTKTGNTGELFF
TRBJ2-1	NA	TRBV9	NA	TGTGCCAGCAGCGTAGGAGCGTGGGGTGAGCAGTTCTTC	CASSVGAWGEQFF
TRBJ1-2	NA	TRBV5-6	TRBD1	TGTGCCAGCAGCAGGGAGGGACAGAACTATGGCTACACCTTC	CASSREGQNYGYTF